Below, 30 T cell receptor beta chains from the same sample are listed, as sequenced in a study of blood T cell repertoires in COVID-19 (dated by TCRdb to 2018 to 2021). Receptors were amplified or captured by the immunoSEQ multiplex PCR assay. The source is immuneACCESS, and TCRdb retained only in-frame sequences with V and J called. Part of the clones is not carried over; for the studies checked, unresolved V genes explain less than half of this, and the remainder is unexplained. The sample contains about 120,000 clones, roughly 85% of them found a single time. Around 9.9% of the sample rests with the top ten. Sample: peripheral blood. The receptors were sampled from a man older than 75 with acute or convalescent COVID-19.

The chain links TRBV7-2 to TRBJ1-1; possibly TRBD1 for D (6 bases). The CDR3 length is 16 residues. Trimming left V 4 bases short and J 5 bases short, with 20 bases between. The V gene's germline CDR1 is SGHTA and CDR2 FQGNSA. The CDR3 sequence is CASSSSGTLSFTEAFF. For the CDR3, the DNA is TGTGCCAGCAGCTCATCCGGGACATTGTCTTTTACTGAAGCTTTCTTT.

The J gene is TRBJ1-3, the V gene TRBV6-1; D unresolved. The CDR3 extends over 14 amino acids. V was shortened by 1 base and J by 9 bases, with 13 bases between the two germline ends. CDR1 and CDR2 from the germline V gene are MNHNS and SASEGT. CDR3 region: CASSEVAVVGTIYF. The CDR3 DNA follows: TGTGCCAGCAGTGAAGTGGCGGTTGTTGGCACCATATATTTT.

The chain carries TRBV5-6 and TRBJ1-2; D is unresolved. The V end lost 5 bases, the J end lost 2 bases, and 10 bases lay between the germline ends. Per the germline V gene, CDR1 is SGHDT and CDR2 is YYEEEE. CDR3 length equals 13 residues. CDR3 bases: TGTGCCAGCAGTGACTGGTCAAACTATGGCTACACCTTC. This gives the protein CASSDWSNYGYTF.

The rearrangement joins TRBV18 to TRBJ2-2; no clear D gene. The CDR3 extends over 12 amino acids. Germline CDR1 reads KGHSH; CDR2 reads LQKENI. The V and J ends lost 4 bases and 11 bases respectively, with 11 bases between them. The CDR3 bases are TGTGCCAGCTCACAGTCGGTCACCGAGCTGTTTTTT. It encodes CASSQSVTELFF.

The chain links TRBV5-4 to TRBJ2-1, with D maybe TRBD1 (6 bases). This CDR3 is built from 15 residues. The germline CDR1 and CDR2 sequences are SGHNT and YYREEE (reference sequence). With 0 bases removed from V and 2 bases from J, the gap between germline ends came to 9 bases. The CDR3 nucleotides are TGTGCCAGCAGCTTGGGTTGGACAGCCTACAATGAGCAGTTCTTC. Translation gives CASSLGWTAYNEQFF.

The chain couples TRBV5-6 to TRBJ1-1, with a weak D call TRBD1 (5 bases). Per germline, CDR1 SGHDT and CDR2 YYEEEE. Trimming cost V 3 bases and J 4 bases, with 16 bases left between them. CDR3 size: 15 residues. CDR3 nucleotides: TGTGCCAGCAGCTCCACAGGCGGGGGGAGCACTGAAGCTTTCTTT. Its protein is CASSSTGGGSTEAFF. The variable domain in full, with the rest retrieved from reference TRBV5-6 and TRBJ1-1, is DAGVTQSPTHLIKTRGQQVTLRCSPKSGHDTVSWYQQALGQGPQFIFQYYEEEERQRGNFPDRFSGHQFPNYSSELNVNALLLGDSALYLCASSSTGGGSTEAFFGQGTRLTVV.

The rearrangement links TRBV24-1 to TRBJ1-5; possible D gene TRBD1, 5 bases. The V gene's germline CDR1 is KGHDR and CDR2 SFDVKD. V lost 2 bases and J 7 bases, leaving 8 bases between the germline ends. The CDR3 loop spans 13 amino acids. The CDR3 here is CATSDSKGQPQHF. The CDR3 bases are TGTGCCACCAGTGATTCTAAGGGGCAGCCCCAGCATTTT.

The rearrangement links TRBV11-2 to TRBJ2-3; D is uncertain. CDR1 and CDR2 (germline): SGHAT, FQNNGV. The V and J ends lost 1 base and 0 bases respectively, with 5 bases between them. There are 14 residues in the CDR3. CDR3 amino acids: CASSLVLSTDTQYF. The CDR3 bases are TGTGCCAGCAGCTTAGTCTTGAGCACAGATACGCAGTATTTT. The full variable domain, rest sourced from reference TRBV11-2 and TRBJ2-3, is EAGVAQSPRYKIIEKRQSVAFWCNPISGHATLYWYQQILGQGPKLLIQFQNNGVVDDSQLPKDRFSAERLKGVDSTLKIQPAKLEDSAVYLCASSLVLSTDTQYFGPGTRLTVL.

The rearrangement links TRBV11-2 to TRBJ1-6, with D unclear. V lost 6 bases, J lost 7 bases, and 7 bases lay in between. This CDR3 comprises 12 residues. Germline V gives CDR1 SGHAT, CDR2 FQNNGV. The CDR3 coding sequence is TGTGCCAGCAGTTCGGGGAATTCACCCCTCCACTTT. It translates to CASSSGNSPLHF.

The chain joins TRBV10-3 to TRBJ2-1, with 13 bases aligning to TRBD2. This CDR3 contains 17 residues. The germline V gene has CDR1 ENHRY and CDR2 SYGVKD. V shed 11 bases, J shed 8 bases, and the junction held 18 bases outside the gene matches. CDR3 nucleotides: TGTGCCCAAAAACCCCGACGGACTAGCGGGAGCTGGGATGAGCAGTTCTTC. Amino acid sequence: CAQKPRRTSGSWDEQFF.

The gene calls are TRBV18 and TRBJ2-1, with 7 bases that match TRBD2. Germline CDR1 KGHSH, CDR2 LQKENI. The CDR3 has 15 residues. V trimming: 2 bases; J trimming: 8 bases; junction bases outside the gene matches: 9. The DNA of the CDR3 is TGTGCCAGCTCACCAGCAGGACTAGTATATGATGAGCAGTTCTTC. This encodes CASSPAGLVYDEQFF. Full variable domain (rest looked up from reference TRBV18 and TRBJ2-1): NAGVMQNPRHLVRRRGQEARLRCSPMKGHSHVYWYRQLPEEGLKFMVYLQKENIIDESGMPKERFSAEFPKEGPSILRIQQVVRGDSAAYFCASSPAGLVYDEQFFGPGTRLTVL.

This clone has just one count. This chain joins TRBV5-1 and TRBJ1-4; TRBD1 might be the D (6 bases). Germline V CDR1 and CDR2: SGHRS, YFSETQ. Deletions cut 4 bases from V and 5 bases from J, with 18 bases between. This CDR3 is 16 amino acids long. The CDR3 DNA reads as TGCGCCAGCAGCGTGCCTCGGACAGACCAAAATGAAAAACTGTTTTTT. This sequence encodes CASSVPRTDQNEKLFF.

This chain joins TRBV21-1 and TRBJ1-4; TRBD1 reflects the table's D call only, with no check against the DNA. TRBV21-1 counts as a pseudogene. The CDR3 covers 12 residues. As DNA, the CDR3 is TGTGCCAGCAGCGGCAATAATGAAAAACTGTTTTTT. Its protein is CASSGNNEKLFF.

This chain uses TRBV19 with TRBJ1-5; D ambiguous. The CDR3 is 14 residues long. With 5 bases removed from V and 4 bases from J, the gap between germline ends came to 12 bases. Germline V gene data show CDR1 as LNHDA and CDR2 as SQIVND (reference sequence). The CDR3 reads CASSPVGTNQPQHF. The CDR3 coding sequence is TGTGCCAGTAGTCCTGTGGGCACTAATCAGCCCCAGCATTTT.

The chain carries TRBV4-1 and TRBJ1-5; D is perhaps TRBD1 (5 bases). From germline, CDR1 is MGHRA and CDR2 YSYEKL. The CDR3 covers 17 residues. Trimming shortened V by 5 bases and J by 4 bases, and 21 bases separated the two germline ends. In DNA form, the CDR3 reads TGCGCCAGCAGCGAGGGGCCGGGAGGGGCCGGTAATCAGCCCCAGCATTTT. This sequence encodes CASSEGPGGAGNQPQHF.

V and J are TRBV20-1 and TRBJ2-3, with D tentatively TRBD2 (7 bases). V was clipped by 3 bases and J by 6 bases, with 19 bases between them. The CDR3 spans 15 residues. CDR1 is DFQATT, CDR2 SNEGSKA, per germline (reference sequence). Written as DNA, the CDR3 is TGCAGTGCTAGTCGGGAGTATGGGGGGGCCGATACGCAGTATTTT. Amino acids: CSASREYGGADTQYF.

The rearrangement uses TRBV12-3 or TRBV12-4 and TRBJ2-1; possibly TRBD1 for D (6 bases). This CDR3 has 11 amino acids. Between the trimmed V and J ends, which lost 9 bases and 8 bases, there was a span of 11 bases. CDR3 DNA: TGTGCCAGTGCCAGGGGAGATGAGCAGTTCTTC. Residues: CASARGDEQFF.

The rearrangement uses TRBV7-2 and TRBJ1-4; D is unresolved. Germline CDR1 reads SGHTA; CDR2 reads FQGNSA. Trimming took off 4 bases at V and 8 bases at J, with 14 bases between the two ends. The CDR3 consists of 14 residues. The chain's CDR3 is CASSSAGQREKLFF. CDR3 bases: TGTGCCAGCAGCTCCGCTGGCCAGAGGGAAAAACTGTTTTTT. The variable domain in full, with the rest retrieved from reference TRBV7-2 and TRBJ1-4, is GAGVSQSPSNKVTEKGKDVELRCDPISGHTALYWYRQSLGQGLEFLIYFQGNSAPDKSGLPSDRFSAERTGGSVSTLTIQRTQQEDSAVYLCASSSAGQREKLFFGSGTQLSVL.

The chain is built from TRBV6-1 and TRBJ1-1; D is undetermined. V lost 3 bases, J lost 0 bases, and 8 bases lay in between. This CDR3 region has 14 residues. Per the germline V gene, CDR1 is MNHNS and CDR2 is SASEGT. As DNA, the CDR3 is TGTGCCAGCAGTGAGAGTCAACTGAACACTGAAGCTTTCTTT. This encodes CASSESQLNTEAFF.

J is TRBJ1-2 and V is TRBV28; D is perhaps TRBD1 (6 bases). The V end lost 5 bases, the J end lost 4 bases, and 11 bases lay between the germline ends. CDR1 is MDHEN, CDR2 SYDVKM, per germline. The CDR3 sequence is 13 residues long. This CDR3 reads CASSSGQPYGYTF. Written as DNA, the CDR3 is TGTGCCAGCAGTAGCGGACAGCCCTATGGCTACACCTTC.

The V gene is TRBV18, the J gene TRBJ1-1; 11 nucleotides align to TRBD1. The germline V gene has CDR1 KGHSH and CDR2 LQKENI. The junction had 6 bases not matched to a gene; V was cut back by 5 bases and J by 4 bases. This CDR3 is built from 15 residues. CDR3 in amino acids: CASSWTGTGGTEAFF. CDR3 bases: TGTGCCAGCTCATGGACCGGGACAGGGGGCACTGAAGCTTTCTTT. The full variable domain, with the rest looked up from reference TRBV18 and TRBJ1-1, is NAGVMQNPRHLVRRRGQEARLRCSPMKGHSHVYWYRQLPEEGLKFMVYLQKENIIDESGMPKERFSAEFPKEGPSILRIQQVVRGDSAAYFCASSWTGTGGTEAFFGQGTRLTVV.

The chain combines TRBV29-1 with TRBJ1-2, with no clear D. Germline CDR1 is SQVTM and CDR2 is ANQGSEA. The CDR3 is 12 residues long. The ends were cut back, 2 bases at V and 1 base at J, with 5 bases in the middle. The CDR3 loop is CSVESLNYGYTF. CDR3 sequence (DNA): TGCAGCGTTGAAAGCCTTAACTATGGCTACACCTTC.

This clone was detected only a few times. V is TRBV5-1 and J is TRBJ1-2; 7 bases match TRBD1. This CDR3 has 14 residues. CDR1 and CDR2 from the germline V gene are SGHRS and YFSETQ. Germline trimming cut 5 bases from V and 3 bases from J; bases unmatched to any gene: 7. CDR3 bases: TGCGCCAGCAGTACTGGACAGGAACACTATGGCTACACCTTC. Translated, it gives CASSTGQEHYGYTF. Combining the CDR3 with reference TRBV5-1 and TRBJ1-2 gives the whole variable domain KAGVTQTPRYLIKTRGQQVTLSCSPISGHRSVSWYQQTPGQGLQFLFEYFSETQRNKGNFPGRFSGRQFSNSRSEMNVSTLELGDSALYLCASSTGQEHYGYTFGSGTRLTVV.

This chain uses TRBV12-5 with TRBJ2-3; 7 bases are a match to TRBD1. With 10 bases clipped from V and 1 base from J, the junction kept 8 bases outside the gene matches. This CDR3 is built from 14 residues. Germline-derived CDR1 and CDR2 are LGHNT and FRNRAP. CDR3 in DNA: TGTGCTACAAACCCCACAGGGGGCACAGATACGCAGTATTTT. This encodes CATNPTGGTDTQYF.

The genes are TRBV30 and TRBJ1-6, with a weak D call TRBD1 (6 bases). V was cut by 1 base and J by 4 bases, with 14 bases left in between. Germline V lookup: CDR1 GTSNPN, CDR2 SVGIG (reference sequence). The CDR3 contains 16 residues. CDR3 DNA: TGTGCCTGGAGTGACTGGCGGACAGCTTATAATTCACCCCTCCACTTT. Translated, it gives CAWSDWRTAYNSPLHF.

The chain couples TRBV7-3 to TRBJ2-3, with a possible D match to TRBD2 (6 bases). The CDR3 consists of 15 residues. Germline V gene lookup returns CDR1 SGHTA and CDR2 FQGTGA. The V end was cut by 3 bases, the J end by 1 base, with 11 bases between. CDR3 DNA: TGTGCCAGCAGCTTTACTAGCTCCGGCACAGATACGCAGTATTTT. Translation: CASSFTSSGTDTQYF. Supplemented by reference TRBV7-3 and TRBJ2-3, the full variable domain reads GAGVSQTPSNKVTEKGKYVELRCDPISGHTALYWYRQSLGQGPEFLIYFQGTGAADDSGLPNDRFFAVRPEGSVSTLKIQRTERGDSAVYLCASSFTSSGTDTQYFGPGTRLTVL.

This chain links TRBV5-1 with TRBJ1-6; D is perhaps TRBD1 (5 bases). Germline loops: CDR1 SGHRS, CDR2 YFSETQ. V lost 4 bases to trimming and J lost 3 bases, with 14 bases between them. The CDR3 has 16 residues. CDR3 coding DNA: TGCGCCAGCAGCCTCCCCGGACACAACTATAATTCACCCCTCCACTTT. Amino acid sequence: CASSLPGHNYNSPLHF. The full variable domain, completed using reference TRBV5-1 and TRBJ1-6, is KAGVTQTPRYLIKTRGQQVTLSCSPISGHRSVSWYQQTPGQGLQFLFEYFSETQRNKGNFPGRFSGRQFSNSRSEMNVSTLELGDSALYLCASSLPGHNYNSPLHFGNGTRLTVT.

DNA of the CDR3: TGCAGCGTTGCCGCCCTGACAGGGTCCGCCGAGCAGTACTTC. This sequence encodes CSVAALTGSAEQYF. This chain joins TRBV29-1 and TRBJ2-7, with 7 bases fitting TRBD1. The germline gives CDR1 SQVTM, CDR2 ANQGSEA. The length of the CDR3 is 14 residues. Germline trimming cut 4 bases from V and 6 bases from J; bases unmatched to any gene: 12.

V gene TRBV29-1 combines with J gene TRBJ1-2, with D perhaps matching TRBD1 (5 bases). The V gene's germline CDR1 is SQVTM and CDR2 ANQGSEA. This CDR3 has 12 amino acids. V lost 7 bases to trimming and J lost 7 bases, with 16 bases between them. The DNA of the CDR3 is TGCAGCGCTTCCTCAGGGTCGCGTGGCTACACCTTC. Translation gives CSASSGSRGYTF.

CDR3 amino acids: CASSPDTYTEAFF. The CDR3 DNA reads as TGTGCCAGCTCACCTGACACTTACACTGAAGCTTTCTTT. V usage is TRBV18 and J usage is TRBJ1-1; unclear D gene. Germline V gene lookup returns CDR1 KGHSH and CDR2 LQKENI. CDR3 length equals 13 residues. Trimming shortened V by 3 bases and J by 3 bases, and 8 bases separated the two germline ends.